This section outlines one T cell receptor (beta chain) sequence together with its context. Generated by immunoSEQ multiplex PCR, the TCRdb table keeps only in-frame clones and is missing some. The profile covers approximately 390,000 clones, with around 87% appearing a single time and around 10% taken by the ten largest. CDR1 is LNHDA and CDR2 is SQIVND in the germline V gene (reference sequence). The CDR3 sequence is 13 residues long. Trimming took off 9 bases at V and 1 base at J, with 12 bases between the two ends. This entry comes from a study of blood T cell repertoires in COVID-19. The sequenced material came from PBMCs or T cells enriched from blood (not recorded which). The genes are TRBV19 and TRBJ1-1; D remains unclear. This TCR derives from a woman between 45 and 60 years old who had recovered from COVID-19. The CDR3 sequence: CARRGGQNTEAFF. The CDR3 DNA reads as TGTGCCAGAAGAGGAGGGCAGAACACTGAAGCTTTCTTT.